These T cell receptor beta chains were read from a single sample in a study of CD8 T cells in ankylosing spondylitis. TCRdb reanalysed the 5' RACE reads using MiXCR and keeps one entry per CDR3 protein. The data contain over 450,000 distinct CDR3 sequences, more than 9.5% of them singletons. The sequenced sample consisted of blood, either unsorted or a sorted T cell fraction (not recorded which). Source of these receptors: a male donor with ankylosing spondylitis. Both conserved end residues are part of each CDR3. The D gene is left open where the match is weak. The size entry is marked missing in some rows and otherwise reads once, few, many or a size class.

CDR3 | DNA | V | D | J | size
CASSSTRGNTEAFF | TGTGCCAGCAGCTCTACCAGGGGTAACACTGAAGCTTTCTTT | TRBV7-2 | NA | TRBJ1-1 | NA
CATSRGPAEYGNTIYF | TGTGCCACCAGCAGAGGACCCGCAGAGTACGGAAACACCATATATTTT | TRBV15 | NA | TRBJ1-3 | few
CASSAPRGSEQFF | TGTGCCAGCAGCGCTCCCCGGGGCAGTGAGCAGTTCTTC | TRBV9 | NA | TRBJ2-1 | few
CASRPRDRGYGYTF | TGTGCCAGCAGACCCCGGGACAGGGGCTATGGCTACACCTTC | TRBV12-3/TRBV12-4 | TRBD1 | TRBJ1-2 | few
CASSPEVEETQYF | TGCGCCAGCAGCCCAGAGGTGGAAGAGACCCAGTACTTC | TRBV5-1 | NA | TRBJ2-5 | few
CSARDPNYGQGTEAFF | TGCAGTGCTAGAGATCCTAATTACGGGCAGGGGACTGAAGCTTTCTTT | TRBV20-1 | NA | TRBJ1-1 | NA
CAVGGQPQHF | TGTGCCGTCGGGGGGCAGCCCCAGCATTTT | TRBV7-9 | NA | TRBJ1-5 | NA
CASSFGPGPDSTDTQYF | TGCGCCAGCAGCTTTGGACCAGGCCCTGATAGCACAGATACGCAGTATTTT | TRBV5-1 | NA | TRBJ2-3 | NA
CASSLANGENTGELFF | TGTGCCAGCAGCTTAGCAAACGGAGAAAACACCGGGGAGCTGTTTTTT | TRBV7-9 | NA | TRBJ2-2 | few
CASSLTSGSLTGELFF | TGCGCCAGCAGCCTGACTAGCGGGAGCCTCACCGGGGAGCTGTTTTTT | TRBV5-1 | TRBD2 | TRBJ2-2 | many
CARALGQNYGYTF | TGTGCCAGGGCCCTGGGGCAGAACTATGGCTACACCTTC | TRBV5-6 | NA | TRBJ1-2 | once
CASSLVLGTDTQYF | TGCGCCAGCAGCTTGGTTTTGGGAACAGATACGCAGTATTTT | TRBV5-1 | NA | TRBJ2-3 | many
CASSADRMNTEAFF | TGCGCCAGCAGCGCAGACAGAATGAACACTGAAGCTTTCTTT | TRBV5-1 | NA | TRBJ1-1 | few
CASSQLGRKGENEQFF | TGCGCCAGCAGCCAACTAGGCAGGAAGGGTGAAAATGAGCAGTTCTTC | TRBV5-1 | NA | TRBJ2-1 | NA
CASSSLGTGKETQYF | TGCGCCAGCAGCTCCCTAGGGACAGGGAAGGAGACCCAGTACTTC | TRBV4-1 | TRBD1 | TRBJ2-5 | NA
CASSYGTSGGTDTQYF | TGTGCCAGCAGTTACGGGACTAGCGGTGGGACAGATACGCAGTATTTT | TRBV6-2/TRBV6-3 | TRBD2 | TRBJ2-3 | many
CSGSLASDTQYF | TGCAGTGGAAGCCTTGCCTCAGATACGCAGTATTTT | TRBV20-1 | NA | TRBJ2-3 | few
CASEKTGDTEAFF | TGTGCCAGCGAGAAAACTGGGGACACTGAAGCTTTCTTT | TRBV2 | NA | TRBJ1-1 | few
CASSVREGDTQYF | TGTGCCAGCAGTGTGCGGGAGGGGGACACGCAGTATTTT | TRBV6-1 | TRBD2 | TRBJ2-3 | NA
CSVDWTSGSRSYNEQFF | TGCAGTGTTGACTGGACTAGCGGGAGTCGGTCCTACAATGAGCAGTTCTTC | TRBV20-1 | TRBD2 | TRBJ2-1 | few
CASSSGTSFRDEQFF | TGTGCCAGCAGCTCCGGGACTAGCTTTCGGGATGAGCAGTTCTTC | TRBV2 | TRBD2 | TRBJ2-1 | few
CASRYRGNEQFF | TGTGCCAGCAGATATAGGGGTAATGAGCAGTTCTTC | TRBV12-3/TRBV12-4 | NA | TRBJ2-1 | many
CASMTGNTEAFF | TGTGCCAGCATGACAGGGAACACTGAAGCTTTCTTT | TRBV7-9 | NA | TRBJ1-1 | few
CASGRGSQPQHF | TGTGCCAGCGGACGGGGATCTCAGCCCCAGCATTTT | TRBV2 | NA | TRBJ1-5 | once
CASSHRQGETEAFF | TGTGCCAGCAGCCACCGACAGGGAGAGACTGAAGCTTTCTTT | TRBV3-1 | TRBD1 | TRBJ1-1 | few
CASSKTGETQYF | TGTGCCAGTTCCAAGACTGGAGAGACCCAGTACTTC | TRBV19 | NA | TRBJ2-5 | many
CASSQVRTSGSYNEQFF | TGTGCCAGCAGCCAAGTCCGGACTAGCGGAAGCTACAATGAGCAGTTCTTC | TRBV3-1 | TRBD2 | TRBJ2-1 | NA
CASSPGGGTLQETQYF | TGTGCCAGCAGCCCAGGGGGGGGGACGCTACAAGAGACCCAGTACTTC | TRBV5-4 | NA | TRBJ2-5 | few
CASSPPSGQETQYF | TGTGCCAGCTCACCACCTTCAGGACAAGAGACCCAGTACTTC | TRBV18 | NA | TRBJ2-5 | few
CSCLEASGRNIQYF | TGCAGTTGCCTCGAGGCTAGCGGGAGAAACATTCAGTACTTC | TRBV20-1 | TRBD2 | TRBJ2-4 | NA
CASSSGAINQPQHF | TGTGCCAGCAGCTCAGGGGCCATAAATCAGCCCCAGCATTTT | TRBV7-2 | NA | TRBJ1-5 | many
CASSRRDGEQYF | TGTGCCAGCAGTCGGAGGGATGGGGAGCAGTACTTC | TRBV6-2/TRBV6-3 | NA | TRBJ2-7 | few
CASRGLTGNTSRAGANVLTF | TGCGCCAGCAGGGGTTTGACAGGGAACACCTCCAGGGCCGGGGCCAACGTCCTGACTTTC | TRBV5-1 | TRBD1 | TRBJ2-6 | NA
CAISEFRGPDEKLFF | TGTGCCATCAGTGAGTTTAGGGGGCCTGATGAAAAACTGTTTTTT | TRBV10-3 | TRBD1 | TRBJ1-4 | few
CASSKRDPSGNTGELFF | TGTGCCAGCAGCAAAAGGGATCCTAGCGGGAACACCGGGGAGCTGTTTTTT | TRBV11-2 | TRBD2 | TRBJ2-2 | few
CASSDAGAQGEQFF | TGTGCCAGCAGTGACGCGGGGGCGCAAGGGGAGCAGTTCTTC | TRBV6-4 | NA | TRBJ2-1 | few
CASSLAGRGGYEQFF | TGTGCCAGCAGCTTAGCGGGGAGGGGGGGGTATGAGCAGTTCTTC | TRBV7-2 | NA | TRBJ2-1 | few
CASSSDTANYGYTF | TGCGCCAGCAGCTCGGACACAGCTAACTATGGCTACACCTTC | TRBV5-1 | NA | TRBJ1-2 | few
CATSYLAGLSYEQYF | TGTGCCACCAGTTACCTAGCGGGGCTCTCCTACGAGCAGTACTTC | TRBV15 | TRBD2 | TRBJ2-7 | few
CASSLDRITGELFF | TGTGCCAGCAGCTTAGACAGGATCACCGGGGAGCTGTTTTTT | TRBV7-8 | NA | TRBJ2-2 | NA
CASSSPNRGRETQYF | TGTGCCAGCAGCTCCCCTAACCGGGGGAGGGAGACCCAGTACTTC | TRBV7-6 | NA | TRBJ2-5 | few
CATSDRHRGQQYF | TGTGCCACCAGTGACCGGCACCGGGGACAGCAGTATTTT | TRBV24-1 | NA | TRBJ2-3 | NA
CASNSPGTSGYNEQFF | TGTGCCAGCAACTCCCCCGGGACTAGCGGATACAATGAGCAGTTCTTC | TRBV7-9 | TRBD2 | TRBJ2-1 | few
CASSPLVVPTDTQYF | TGTGCCAGCAGTCCTCTGGTAGTCCCTACAGATACGCAGTATTTT | TRBV27 | NA | TRBJ2-3 | few
CSAINLQGIFRNQPQHF | TGCAGTGCTATAAACCTTCAGGGCATCTTTAGGAATCAGCCCCAGCATTTT | TRBV20-1 | NA | TRBJ1-5 | NA
CASGLGLETQYF | TGTGCTAGTGGTTTGGGGCTAGAGACCCAGTACTTC | TRBV12-5 | NA | TRBJ2-5 | NA
CATSDAQGAGETQYF | TGTGCCACCAGTGATGCACAGGGGGCTGGGGAGACCCAGTACTTC | TRBV24-1 | TRBD1 | TRBJ2-5 | few
CASRQGSYNEQFF | TGTGCCAGCAGACAGGGTAGCTACAATGAGCAGTTCTTC | TRBV6-1 | NA | TRBJ2-1 | many